This T cell receptor (beta chain) derives from a study of blood T cell repertoires in COVID-19. Looking at the study overall: Collection of acute and convalescent COVID-19 samples took place in the United States, Italy and Spain. Nucleic acid was either cDNA or gDNA, and it came from T cells, B-cell-depleted T cells, or PBMCs.

The ends lost 5 bases at V and 6 bases at J; junction bases unmatched: 11. From germline, CDR1 is SGHNT and CDR2 YENEEA. The CDR3 sequence is 16 residues long. Original handling: Amplified reference gene primers provided the basis for estimating nucleated cell counts. TCRdb keeps only in-frame clones here, not all; method: immunoSEQ multiplex PCR. Clone size and V and J calls were adopted from that table, with D and trimming inferred from the DNA. The table shows under 300,000 clones, with 84% occurring only once. The TCR was taken from a woman in her 40s who had recovered from COVID-19. Sequencing was carried out using peripheral blood. The rearrangement uses TRBV11-3 and TRBJ1-1; TRBD1 matches 11 bases. The CDR3, as DNA: TGTGCCAGCAGCAGAGGGACAGGGGGTCCACTATCTGAAGCTTTCTTT. Amino acids: CASSRGTGGPLSEAFF.